These 12 T cell receptor beta chains were all obtained from the same sample, sequenced in a study of T-cell reconstitution after alpha-beta-depleted transplantation in children (dated by TCRdb to the mid-2010s). This sample's treatment or condition label indicates: allogeneic hematopoietic cell transplantation with graft depleted of TCRalphabeta T cells and CD19 B cells. The library was built by means of PCR. Reads for this sample came from an Illumina HiSeq 2500. TCR libraries were prepared with molecular barcoding, using unique molecular identifiers to normalize TCRbeta repertoire quantification. In TCRdb, the public reads were trimmed at Q25 with fastp and aligned with MiXCR, with productive beta chains retained. When rows share a CDR3 protein, they turn into one entry using the most common DNA and genes. The sample profile shows about 980,000 distinct CDR3 sequences; about 29% of them were found once. Roughly 30% of the sample comes from the top ten.

The specimen was PBMCs, mostly from graft donor cells, collected 360 days after TCRalphabeta/CD19-depleted stem cell transplant. These receptors all stem from a boy younger than two who had a stem cell transplant for SCID, so the T cells may come from the graft donor.

The J gene is TRBJ2-1, the V gene TRBV5-1; 9 nucleotides agree with TRBD1. The ends lost 4 bases at V and 11 bases at J; junction bases unmatched: 7. Germline CDR1 SGHRS, CDR2 YFSETQ. The CDR3 is 13 residues long. CDR3 in amino acids: CASSVDRGNKQFF. DNA for the CDR3: TGCGCCAGCAGCGTGGACAGGGGAAATAAGCAGTTCTTC. Full variable domain (remainder filled in from reference TRBV5-1 and TRBJ2-1): KAGVTQTPRYLIKTRGQQVTLSCSPISGHRSVSWYQQTPGQGLQFLFEYFSETQRNKGNFPGRFSGRQFSNSRSEMNVSTLELGDSALYLCASSVDRGNKQFFGPGTRLTVL.

V is TRBV29-1 and J is TRBJ2-2; D perhaps matches TRBD1 (6 bases). Trimming cost V 5 bases and J 1 base, with 8 bases left between them. This CDR3 region has 13 residues. Germline V gene sequence: CDR1 SQVTM, CDR2 ANQGSEA. CDR3 residues: CSVLGGNTGELFF. The DNA for the CDR3 is TGCAGCGTTCTAGGGGGGAACACCGGGGAGCTGTTTTTT.

This clonotype was counted at least ten times. The chain combines TRBV12-3 or TRBV12-4 with TRBJ2-1; no clear D gene. V lost 3 bases to trimming and J lost 6 bases, with 3 bases between them. CDR3 length: 11 residues. CDR3 sequence reads: CASSFSNEQFF. Written as DNA, the CDR3 is TGTGCCAGCAGTTTTAGCAATGAGCAGTTCTTC.

The chain carries TRBV25-1 and TRBJ1-4; 10 nucleotides match TRBD1. Germline loops: CDR1 MGHDK, CDR2 SYGVNS. Trimming took 7 bases from V and 6 from J; bases not matched to a gene: 5. CDR3 length: 14 amino acids. The CDR3 protein is CASTEGQGYEKLFF. The DNA of the CDR3 is TGTGCCAGCACCGAGGGACAGGGGTATGAAAAACTGTTTTTT.

The chain links TRBV4-2 to TRBJ2-6, with D hard to call. The germline V gene encodes CDR1 LGHNA and CDR2 YNFKEQ. V lost 1 base to trimming and J lost 4 bases, with 11 bases between them. There are 16 residues in the CDR3. The CDR3 nucleotides read TGTGCCAGCAGCCAAGTTACTTTCTCCGGGGCCAACGTCCTGACTTTC. Protein: CASSQVTFSGANVLTF.

This clonotype came up many times. The genes are TRBV27 and TRBJ2-7; the D is unclear. The CDR3 length is 14 residues. V lost 0 bases, J lost 2 bases, and 8 bases lay in between. Germline lookup yields CDR1 MNHEY and CDR2 SMNVEV (reference sequence). CDR3 in amino acids: CASSLSRPAYEQYF. The CDR3 coding sequence is TGTGCCAGCAGTTTATCGCGTCCGGCCTACGAGCAGTACTTC.

The chain is built from TRBV6-2 or TRBV6-3 and TRBJ2-5; D is unresolved. V was clipped by 3 bases and J by 2 bases, with 28 bases between them. The CDR3 sequence is 20 residues long. Germline values: CDR1 MNHEY, CDR2 SVGEGT. CDR3 protein: CASSYRPGLGVGGIQETQYF. In nucleotides, the CDR3 is TGTGCCAGCAGTTATCGCCCCGGCCTGGGTGTGGGCGGTATTCAAGAGACCCAGTACTTC.

The sample holds a few counts of this clonotype. This chain joins TRBV29-1 and TRBJ1-1; D not certain. Germline V lookup: CDR1 SQVTM, CDR2 ANQGSEA. The CDR3 runs to 12 residues. V lost 3 bases to trimming and J lost 1 base, with 6 bases between them. The CDR3 nucleotides are TGCAGCGTTGAGGGTCAGAACACTGAAGCTTTCTTT. It specifies CSVEGQNTEAFF.

J is TRBJ2-2 and V is TRBV20-1; possible D gene TRBD1, 6 bases. Per the germline V gene, CDR1 is DFQATT and CDR2 is SNEGSKA (reference sequence). The CDR3 loop spans 14 amino acids. V lost 4 bases and J 3 bases, leaving 12 bases between the germline ends. In DNA form, the CDR3 reads TGCAGTGCTAAAGACAGGATACACACCGGGGAGCTGTTTTTT. This codes for CSAKDRIHTGELFF.

This clonotype showed up just a few times. The rearrangement links TRBV20-1 to TRBJ1-2; D is perhaps TRBD1 (5 bases). Germline V gives CDR1 DFQATT, CDR2 SNEGSKA (reference sequence). CDR3 size: 13 residues. V gave up 4 bases and J gave up 3 bases, with 12 bases separating them. The CDR3 region has the DNA TGCAGTGCTAAACGAGGGGAGGACTATGGCTACACCTTC. The encoded protein is CSAKRGEDYGYTF.

The V call is TRBV6-5, the J call TRBJ1-5; the D gene is possibly TRBD1 (5 bases). CDR3 length: 16 residues. The germline V gene encodes CDR1 MNHEY and CDR2 SVGAGI. With 4 bases removed from V and 2 bases from J, the gap between germline ends came to 15 bases. CDR3 in DNA: TGTGCCAGCAGTTCCCTAAGGGGAGAGGGCAATCAGCCCCAGCATTTT. Translated, it gives CASSSLRGEGNQPQHF.

The sample holds a few counts of this clonotype. The chain uses TRBV7-2 and TRBJ1-5, with D unresolved. Germline lookup yields CDR1 SGHTA and CDR2 FQGNSA. The CDR3 runs to 14 residues. V lost 4 bases and J 0 bases, leaving 7 bases between the germline ends. CDR3 sequence (DNA): TGTGCCAGCAGCTCGACTTATAGCAATCAGCCCCAGCATTTT. It yields the protein CASSSTYSNQPQHF.